A selection of T cell receptor beta chains follows, all from one sample in a study of blood T cell repertoires in COVID-19. Sequencing used immunoSEQ multiplex PCR; TCRdb keeps in-frame clones, though not all of them. This table holds more than 150,000 clones, over 75% found once. Sample: peripheral blood. The receptor set was obtained from a woman aged 40-49 years with acute or convalescent COVID-19. CDR3s include the opening cysteine and the closing phenylalanine or tryptophan. The D gene is left open where the match is weak. Clone size is stated in some rows and not others, as once, few, many or a class when expanded.

v_gene	abundance	d_gene	j_gene	CDR3nt	CDR3aa
TRBV3-1/TRBV3-2	-	TRBD2	TRBJ2-1	TGTGCCAGCAGCCAGTATCCGGGACTAGCGGGGGGATACAATGAGCAGTTCTTC	CASSQYPGLAGGYNEQFF
TRBV27	-	TRBD1	TRBJ1-5	TGTGCCAGCAGCCCTGGGACAGGCAATCAGCCCCAGCATTTT	CASSPGTGNQPQHF
TRBV5-6	-	TRBD1	TRBJ2-5	TGTGCCAGCAGCTCGGGGACAGAAGAGACCCAGTACTTC	CASSSGTEETQYF
TRBV7-6	few	TRBD1	TRBJ1-4	TGTGCCAGCAGCCGATCGACAGGGGCGTCAAATGAAAAACTGTTTTTT	CASSRSTGASNEKLFF
TRBV9	-	TRBD1	TRBJ2-7	TGTGCCAGCAGCGTTACCGGGACAGGGGCCGAGCAGTACTTC	CASSVTGTGAEQYF
TRBV19	-	TRBD1	TRBJ2-5	TGTGCCAGTAGCAAACAGGGGCCGTCGACGGATCGAAGGCAAGAGACCCAGTACTTC	CASSKQGPSTDRRQETQYF
TRBV11-2	-	-	TRBJ1-5	TGTGCCAGCAGCTTAGACAGGGGAAGTCAGCCCCAGCATTTT	CASSLDRGSQPQHF
TRBV6-5	-	TRBD1	TRBJ2-1	TGTGCCAGCAGGAGAAATCCAGGGGGCTATGAGCAGTTCTTC	CASRRNPGGYEQFF
TRBV7-9	-	-	TRBJ2-3	TGTGCCAGCAGCCCCCCCTCCACAGATACGCAGTATTTT	CASSPPSTDTQYF
TRBV7-8	-	-	TRBJ1-5	TGTGCCAGCAGCTTAGTCGACAAGTATCAGCCCCAGCATTTT	CASSLVDKYQPQHF
TRBV19	-	TRBD1	TRBJ2-3	TGTGCCAGTAGTGCGGAACGACAGGGGGCAGGTACAGATACGCAGTATTTT	CASSAERQGAGTDTQYF
TRBV19	-	-	TRBJ1-1	TGTGCCAGTAGTATGTATAAGAACACTGAAGCTTTCTTT	CASSMYKNTEAFF
TRBV7-3	few	TRBD1	TRBJ1-2	TGTGCCAGCAGCTTAACAGCGCCAGGGGGTGGCTATGGCTACACCTTC	CASSLTAPGGGYGYTF
TRBV24-1	-	TRBD1	TRBJ1-5	TGTGCCACCAGTGATGGGACAGGGCTCCTTAAACAGCCCCAGCATTTT	CATSDGTGLLKQPQHF
TRBV18	-	TRBD2	TRBJ2-1	TGTGCCAGCTCACCACCCGGGGGGGCCTCCTACAATGAGCAGTTCTTC	CASSPPGGASYNEQFF
TRBV18	-	TRBD1	TRBJ2-4	TGTGCCAGCTCACAGACAGGGGGCCAAAACATTCAGTACTTC	CASSQTGGQNIQYF
TRBV27	-	-	TRBJ1-4	TGTGCCAGCAGTTTATCGGCTGCGGCTGAAAAACTGTTTTTT	CASSLSAAAEKLFF
TRBV5-5	-	-	TRBJ1-5	TGTGCCAGCAGTACCCGGGACACCTACAATCAGCCCCAGCATTTT	CASSTRDTYNQPQHF
TRBV7-3	-	TRBD1	TRBJ2-2	TGTGCCAGCAGCTTGTTGCCTTGGGGACAGCGAGCCGGGGAGCTGTTTTTT	CASSLLPWGQRAGELFF
TRBV7-3	-	TRBD2	TRBJ2-1	TGTGCCAGCAGCTGGACTAGCGGGGGAACCTACAATGAGCAGTTCTTC	CASSWTSGGTYNEQFF
TRBV7-9	once	TRBD2	TRBJ2-5	TGTGCCAGCAGCCTCGGGACTAGCGGGCTGCGTCTGGAGACCCAGTACTTC	CASSLGTSGLRLETQYF
TRBV30	once	-	TRBJ1-6	TGTGCCTGGAGTCGGGGCGGGGCGAATTCACCCCTCCACTTT	CAWSRGGANSPLHF
TRBV21-1	-	-	TRBJ2-3	TGTGCCAGCAGCACACGAACGGTCCTAGCGGCGGCCCTCACAGATACGCAGTATTTT	CASSTRTVLAAALTDTQYF
TRBV30	-	TRBD2	TRBJ2-5	TGTGCCTGGAGCAGAGGGACTAGCGGATTAGGAGAGACCCAGTACTTC	CAWSRGTSGLGETQYF
TRBV7-9	-	-	TRBJ1-5	TGTGCCAGCAGCTTAGGTGACAGGTCCAATCAGCCCCAGCATTTT	CASSLGDRSNQPQHF
TRBV6-5	-	TRBD2	TRBJ2-1	TGTGCCAGCAGTTACGGAAGCGGGATGTATGAGCAGTTCTTC	CASSYGSGMYEQFF
TRBV6-4	-	-	TRBJ2-1	TGTGCCAGCAGTGACTCGCCAGGCGGGTACAATGAGCAGTTCTTC	CASSDSPGGYNEQFF
TRBV19	-	-	TRBJ2-5	TGTGCCAGTAGTGGAGGTTGGGGTTTCCAAGAGACCCAGTACTTC	CASSGGWGFQETQYF
TRBV2	-	TRBD1	TRBJ1-1	TGTGCCAGCAGTGGGGACAGCCGCATGAACACTGAAGCTTTCTTT	CASSGDSRMNTEAFF
TRBV7-9	-	TRBD2	TRBJ2-1	TGTGCCAGCAGCTTCCTAGGACTAGCGGGATTATACAATGAGCAGTTCTTC	CASSFLGLAGLYNEQFF
TRBV28	once	-	TRBJ2-3	TGTGCCAGCAGTTTAGACAGTTCCACAGATACGCAGTATTTT	CASSLDSSTDTQYF
TRBV11-2	-	-	TRBJ1-2	TGTGCCAGCAATAGAGCGGGGATCAATCCCCAGGGCTACACCTTC	CASNRAGINPQGYTF
TRBV10-3	once	-	TRBJ2-7	TGTGCCATCACGCAGGCAGGGGCGTACGAGCAGTACTTC	CAITQAGAYEQYF
TRBV5-1	-	TRBD2	TRBJ2-2	TGCGCCAGCAGCTTGGAGGCGGGAGGGATTGTCGGGGAGCTGTTTTTT	CASSLEAGGIVGELFF
TRBV27	-	-	TRBJ2-6	TGTGCCAGCAGCCCCGGTAGTGGGGCCAACGTCCTGACTTTC	CASSPGSGANVLTF
TRBV2	-	-	TRBJ2-1	TGTGCCAGCAGTTGGCTAGGCAATGAGCAGTTCTTC	CASSWLGNEQFF
TRBV28	-	TRBD1	TRBJ1-1	TGTGCCAGCAGTCAACCGGGACAGGGCGTTGGCACTGAAGCTTTCTTT	CASSQPGQGVGTEAFF
TRBV7-3	-	TRBD2	TRBJ2-3	TGTGCCAGCAGCTATGGGCTAGCGGGGAACACAGATACGCAGTATTTT	CASSYGLAGNTDTQYF
TRBV15	-	TRBD2	TRBJ2-7	TGTGCCACCTCCCCGGGACTAGCGGGAGTCTACGAGCAGTACTTC	CATSPGLAGVYEQYF
TRBV5-6	-	TRBD1	TRBJ1-2	TGTGCCAGCAGCATAACCGGGACAGGGTATCGTTCCTACACCTTC	CASSITGTGYRSYTF
TRBV5-8	-	-	TRBJ2-1	TGTGCCAGCCGGCGGGGTACGGGTGCCTCCTACAATGAGCAGTTCTTC	CASRRGTGASYNEQFF
TRBV4-1	-	TRBD1	TRBJ1-1	TGCGCCAGCAGCCAACTACAGGGGGCGGGAACTGAAGCTTTCTTT	CASSQLQGAGTEAFF
TRBV3-1/TRBV3-2	-	-	TRBJ2-7	TGTGCCAGCAGCCCCCGGTTAGGGGACGAGCAGTACTTC	CASSPRLGDEQYF
TRBV5-4	-	-	TRBJ2-5	TGTGCCAGCAGCCCGGAGGGGGCCTGGGTAGAGACCCAGTACTTC	CASSPEGAWVETQYF
TRBV9	once	-	TRBJ2-6	TGTGCCAGCAGCGTAGGTACTGGGGCCAACGTCCTGACTTTC	CASSVGTGANVLTF